These 3 T cell receptor beta chains were all obtained from the same sample, sequenced in a study of T cells in Graves' hyperthyroidism and ophthalmopathy. Regions amplified from RNA transcripts were the TCR beta CDR3 regions. The primer set for the first-round RT-PCR of the TCR CDR3 was HTBI. One entry per CDR3 protein results from TCRdb running MiXCR on the multiplex PCR reads. The table records hundreds of thousands of distinct CDR3 sequences, around 45% of them present only once. Material: peripheral blood or thyroid tissue (not recorded which). The receptors shown here come from a young woman with Graves' hyperthyroidism.

The V call is TRBV7-9, the J call TRBJ1-1; possibly TRBD1 for D (6 bases). V was trimmed by 4 bases and J by 1 base, leaving 13 bases between them. Germline assignment: CDR1 SEHNR and CDR2 FQNEAQ (reference sequence). The CDR3 contains 15 residues. Here the CDR3 reads CASSSRVGQNTEAFF. The CDR3 DNA sequence: TGTGCCAGCAGCTCTCGGGTGGGACAGAACACTGAAGCTTTCTTT.

J is TRBJ2-2 and V is TRBV2, with D perhaps given as TRBD1 or TRBD2 (6 bases each). Trimming pared 5 bases from V and 3 bases from J, leaving 19 bases between. This CDR3 is built from 17 residues. From germline, CDR1 is SNHLY and CDR2 FYNNEI. This chain's CDR3 is CASSLGGQDSDTGELFF. CDR3 DNA: TGTGCCAGCAGTTTGGGGGGCCAGGACAGCGACACCGGGGAGCTGTTTTTT.

V and J are TRBV6-5 and TRBJ2-2; the D gene is possibly TRBD1 (6 bases). Germline values: CDR1 MNHEY, CDR2 SVGAGI. V gave up 4 bases and J gave up 4 bases, with 13 bases separating them. The CDR3 spans 15 residues. The chain's CDR3 is CASSSQGMGTGELFF. The CDR3 bases are TGTGCCAGCAGTTCACAGGGTATGGGCACCGGGGAGCTGTTTTTT.